This TCR beta chain was observed in a study of T cells in Graves' hyperthyroidism and ophthalmopathy (dated by TCRdb to between 2018 and 2020). For context, the study as a whole: Peripheral blood samples were taken at the time of initial diagnosis, prior to any treatment. To identify TCR V-J signatures that set the groups apart, the researchers used a discovery cohort of approximately 98 patients, made up of 40 to 45 with Graves' ophthalmopathy and 57 with stable Graves' hyperthyroidism. Whether ophthalmopathy could be predicted prospectively was tested in an independent validation cohort made up of fewer than 20 hyperthyroidism patients plus 17 patients who later progressed to ophthalmopathy. The 100 discovery patients were divided at random into training and test sets in a 7:3 ratio. In more than five Graves' hyperthyroidism patients, the study also compared T-cell repertoires from thyroid tissue with T-cell repertoires from blood. Following sampling, methimazole starting at 30 mg daily was given to hyperthyroidism patients, and high-dose intravenous methylprednisolone was given to ophthalmopathy patients. The paper describes TCR Vbeta CDR3 sequencing of around 140 peripheral blood samples, made up of 43 ophthalmopathy patients, 70 to 75 hyperthyroidism patients and around 17 progressor patients.

This clonotype was counted only a few times. No antigen is known for it. Per-base quality was not reported, and no clone a single base away is much larger than it. TCR beta CDR3 regions were amplified from RNA transcripts. For the first round of RT-PCR on the TCR CDR3, the HTBI primer set was used together with the Qiagen OneStep RT-PCR kit. A second multiplex PCR round built the libraries, followed by size selection and purification. The libraries were sequenced on an Illumina HiSeq2000 using paired-end 100 bp reads. The paper's data handling went like this. SOAPnuke was used to process the raw data, removing reads that contained adapters or uncalled bases, had a mean Phred below 15, or lacked an exact match to the constant primer or identifier. COPE v1.2.5 was used to merge the high-quality paired reads, and each unique nucleotide sequence was defined as a clonotype. MiTCR v1.1 was used to align the clonotypes against IMGT TRBV, TRBD and TRBJ reference segments. Only V-J combinations with frequency above 0.0001, covering roughly 99% of repertoires, were analysed. A TCS score was defined as the ratio of F50 (clonal expansion) to E x V (chaos), with BLOSUM62-based TCRdist applied between CDR3 peptides within each V-J. Welch's t-statistics and random forest reduced approximately 520 V-J features to about 13, which were used in a naive Bayes classifier (R e1071). TCRdb handled the public reads itself, with Q25 trimming in fastp and clone calling in MiXCR, and kept productive beta chains. Under each unique CDR3 protein, matching rows form one entry showing the most common genes and DNA. TCRdb, not the authors, supplied the V and J calls. The sample table holds under 400,000 distinct CDR3 sequences, of which 15% to 20% were seen once. Clones ranked in the top ten supply approximately 49% of the sample.

Stable Graves' hyperthyroidism was defined as the absence of progression to ophthalmopathy over 18 months of follow-up. The hyperthyroidism patients were between 18 and 65 years old and newly diagnosed, with a disease duration of less than 2 months. Exclusion was applied to patients with uncontrolled infections, other autoimmune diseases, pregnancy or lactation. Diagnoses were based on clinical symptoms, serum thyroxine and TRAb, thyroid ultrasound and orbital computed tomography. PBMCs were isolated from about 9.1 ml of fresh peripheral blood by Ficoll-Paque density gradient centrifugation. Trizol reagent was used to extract total RNA, and RNA quality was then checked on an Agilent 2100 Bioanalyzer. Taken from the germline V gene (reference sequence), the CDR1 and CDR2 loops are DFQATT and SNEGSKA. From cysteine to phenylalanine, the CDR3 is 15 amino acids long. CDR3 DNA only is kept here, 45 bases in frame from base 1. At the junction V is shortened by 0 bases and J by 1 base, with 12 bases in between.

General study outcomes and caveats: Ophthalmopathy was separated from stable hyperthyroidism by a 13 V-J signature model, with about 88% sensitivity and 81% to 82% specificity obtained in cross-validation and 80%/75% obtained in testing. Blood samples also contained most of the expanded thyroid clonotypes (frequency above 0.001), which suggests that blood repertoires may reflect thyroid immune responses. Sample size was not statistically predetermined, and blinding of investigators to group allocation was not performed. In validation, progression to ophthalmopathy was predicted by the model with 70.59% sensitivity and roughly 72% specificity, a median of about 6.8 months before onset.

The origin of this receptor is a woman aged 45-59 years with Graves' hyperthyroidism. The sequenced sample consisted of blood. The chain joins TRBV20-1 to TRBJ1-1; TRBD1 is perhaps the D gene, given 5 matching bases. The sequenced DNA: TGCAGTGCTAGAGATTCGGGACCTGCGAACACTGAAGCTTTCTTT. Its amino acids are CSARDSGPANTEAFF.